Below, 17 T cell receptor beta chains from the same sample are listed, as sequenced in a study of blood T cell repertoires in COVID-19. Measured with immunoSEQ multiplex PCR; TCRdb has only the in-frame clones, and not every one. The data hold 150,000 or so clones, with about 80% observed a single time. The sample was PBMCs or T cells enriched from blood (not recorded which). The receptors were sampled from a woman aged 45-59 years who had recovered from COVID-19.

The chain carries TRBV5-1 and TRBJ2-2; no clear D gene. The CDR3 totals 12 residues. V was shortened by 0 bases and J by 7 bases, with 4 bases between the two germline ends. CDR1 SGHRS and CDR2 YFSETQ come from the germline V gene. CDR3 DNA: TGCGCCAGCAGCTTGGCCTTCGGGGAGCTGTTTTTT. It encodes CASSLAFGELFF. Full variable domain (remainder filled in from reference TRBV5-1 and TRBJ2-2): KAGVTQTPRYLIKTRGQQVTLSCSPISGHRSVSWYQQTPGQGLQFLFEYFSETQRNKGNFPGRFSGRQFSNSRSEMNVSTLELGDSALYLCASSLAFGELFFGEGSRLTVL.

The chain is built from TRBV19 and TRBJ2-5; 9 nucleotides line up with TRBD1. The CDR3 extends over 13 amino acids. With 4 bases clipped from V and 7 bases from J, the junction kept 4 bases outside the gene matches. Germline CDR1 LNHDA, CDR2 SQIVND (reference sequence). CDR3: CASSNWDRATQYF. Written as DNA, the CDR3 is TGTGCCAGTAGTAATTGGGACAGGGCGACCCAGTACTTC.

The chain has TRBV27 and TRBJ1-1; maybe TRBD1 (6 bases). V was trimmed by 4 bases and J by 1 base, leaving 10 bases between them. This CDR3 is built from 14 residues. CDR1 MNHEY and CDR2 SMNVEV come from the germline V gene (reference sequence). The CDR3 region has the DNA TGTGCCAGCAGTTCCAGGGGCCCGAACACTGAAGCTTTCTTT. Translation: CASSSRGPNTEAFF.

In its sample, this clone was seen once. The chain joins TRBV25-1 to TRBJ1-1; TRBD1 is a possible D gene (6 bases). From germline, CDR1 is MGHDK and CDR2 SYGVNS. V was shortened by 7 bases and J by 11 bases, with 14 bases between the two germline ends. The CDR3 contains 11 residues. The CDR3 loop reads CASTNRDIAFF. The DNA of the CDR3 is TGTGCCAGCACTAACCGGGACATCGCTTTCTTT.

The chain couples TRBV7-9 to TRBJ2-7; possibly TRBD1 for D (6 bases). Deletions cut 1 base from V and 3 bases from J, with 16 bases between. Germline-derived CDR1 and CDR2 are SEHNR and FQNEAQ (reference sequence). The length of the CDR3 is 16 residues. The CDR3 DNA follows: TGTGCCAGCAGCTTAGGACCCGCCGAGGGGGACTACGAGCAGTACTTC. Residues: CASSLGPAEGDYEQYF.

The chain joins TRBV5-1 to TRBJ2-6; TRBD1 matches 7 bases. The CDR3 covers 15 residues. Germline assignment: CDR1 SGHRS and CDR2 YFSETQ. V lost 0 bases, J lost 4 bases, and 1 base stayed unmatched. The CDR3 DNA follows: TGCGCCAGCAGCTTGGGACAGGGAGGGGCCAACGTCCTGACTTTC. Protein: CASSLGQGGANVLTF.

The V and J genes are TRBV6-4 and TRBJ1-5; D is unclear. Trimming removed 4 bases from V and 6 bases from J, with 10 bases in between. Germline V gene data show CDR1 as MRHNA and CDR2 as SNTAGT. The CDR3 spans 13 residues. CDR3 sequence: CASSAQVGQPQHF. The CDR3 DNA reads TGTGCCAGCAGTGCCCAGGTCGGTCAGCCCCAGCATTTT.

V and J are TRBV5-1 and TRBJ2-3, with 12 bases matching TRBD2. CDR1 and CDR2 from the germline V gene are SGHRS and YFSETQ. With 4 bases clipped from V and 2 bases from J, the junction kept 5 bases outside the gene matches. The CDR3 totals 16 residues. The chain's CDR3 is CASSPGLAGYTDTQYF. DNA for the CDR3: TGCGCCAGCAGCCCCGGACTAGCGGGATACACAGATACGCAGTATTTT.

J is TRBJ2-5 and V is TRBV3-1 (or the pseudogene TRBV3-2); possible D gene TRBD2, 6 bases. V gave up 1 base and J gave up 7 bases, with 16 bases separating them. The length of the CDR3 is 15 residues. The germline V gene has CDR1 LGHDT and CDR2 YNNKEL (reference sequence). Written as DNA, the CDR3 is TGTGCCAGCAGCCAAGGGGCGGGACCCCGGGGGACCCAGTACTTC. This gives the protein CASSQGAGPRGTQYF.

The chain uses TRBV3-1 (or the pseudogene TRBV3-2) and TRBJ1-2; 7 bases are a match to TRBD1. Germline lookup yields CDR1 LGHDT and CDR2 YNNKEL (reference sequence). Unmatched junction bases numbered 2, after V lost 1 base and J lost 6 bases. The CDR3 has 13 amino acids. CDR3: CASSQGTGDGYTF. CDR3 coding DNA: TGTGCCAGCAGCCAAGGGACAGGCGATGGCTACACCTTC.

The chain carries TRBV27 and TRBJ1-1; the match to TRBD1 covers 9 bases. CDR1 MNHEY and CDR2 SMNVEV come from the germline V gene (reference sequence). CDR3 length: 13 amino acids. J was trimmed by 6 bases and V by 5 bases; bases with no gene match: 4. Written as DNA, the CDR3 is TGTGCCAGCAGTCCCACAGGGGGCCCTGAAGCTTTCTTT. Its protein is CASSPTGGPEAFF.

There are a few counts of this clone. The chain recombines TRBV19 with TRBJ1-4; D gene unclear. In germline, CDR1 is LNHDA, CDR2 SQIVND (reference sequence). The CDR3 is made up of 12 amino acids. V was cut by 5 bases and J by 13 bases, with 14 bases left in between. CDR3 DNA: TGTGCCAGTAGTGACCAGGAGGATAGACTGTTTTTT. This translates into CASSDQEDRLFF.

There are a few counts of this clone. V gene TRBV7-9 combines with J gene TRBJ2-7, with TRBD1 as a possible D gene (6 bases). Germline CDR1 SEHNR, CDR2 FQNEAQ (reference sequence). Trimming pared 5 bases from V and 1 base from J, leaving 12 bases between. This CDR3 has 14 residues. CDR3 bases: TGTGCCAGCAGCCCAGACAGGCTTTCCTACGAGCAGTACTTC. Amino acids: CASSPDRLSYEQYF.

This clone has a single count. The chain uses TRBV25-1 and TRBJ1-5; 7 positions match TRBD1. The CDR3 spans 15 residues. In germline, CDR1 is MGHDK, CDR2 SYGVNS. After removal of 8 bases from V and 4 bases from J, the junction contained 11 bases not matched to a gene. CDR3: CASYRQGARNQPQHF. The CDR3 region has the DNA TGTGCCAGCTACCGACAGGGAGCGAGAAATCAGCCCCAGCATTTT. Full variable domain (outside the CDR3, taken from reference TRBV25-1 and TRBJ1-5): EADIYQTPRYLVIGTGKKITLECSQTMGHDKMYWYQQDPGMELHLIHYSYGVNSTEKGDLSSESTVSRIRTEHFPLTLESARPSHTSQYLCASYRQGARNQPQHFGDGTRLSIL.

This clone was seen a handful of times. The rearrangement joins TRBV12-3 or TRBV12-4 to TRBJ2-7, with TRBD1 as a possible D gene (6 bases). Trimming removed 6 bases from V and 3 bases from J, with 12 bases in between. The CDR3 loop spans 13 amino acids. The CDR3 protein is CASSLEGGYEQYF. CDR3 nucleotide sequence: TGTGCCAGCAGCCTTGAAGGGGGCTACGAGCAGTACTTC.

The V call is TRBV24-1, the J call TRBJ2-1; 8 bases align to TRBD2. The CDR3 consists of 16 residues. V trimming: 5 bases; J trimming: 2 bases; junction bases outside the gene matches: 7. Looked up from germline, CDR1 is KGHDR and CDR2 is SFDVKD. The CDR3 DNA is TGTGCCACCAGTGGAGTCGGGGGGGAAACCTACAATGAGCAGTTCTTC. Translated, it gives CATSGVGGETYNEQFF.

V is TRBV6-5 and J is TRBJ1-6; the match to TRBD1 covers 9 bases. The CDR3 consists of 14 residues. Germline-derived CDR1 and CDR2 are MNHEY and SVGAGI. J was trimmed by 7 bases and V by 6 bases; bases with no gene match: 4. The CDR3 DNA is TGTGCCAGCAGGTTGGACAGGGGAAATTCACCCCTCCACTTT. Translating it yields CASRLDRGNSPLHF.